The next 32 T cell receptor beta chains were all read from a single sample in a study of cytomegalovirus exposure and HLA in healthy donors. Primers for the PCR totalled 60 Vbeta and 13 Jbeta. The repertoire was sequenced with immunoSEQ multiplex PCR; TCRdb's copy has only in-frame clones and lacks some. The sample lists more than 95,000 clones, roughly three quarters occurring once. Sequencing was carried out using PBMCs. These receptors were taken from a woman younger than 35 in good health and CMV-seronegative.

This clone was seen only a few times. J is TRBJ1-5 and V is TRBV2, with D perhaps TRBD1 (6 bases). CDR1 and CDR2 (germline): SNHLY, FYNNEI. Trimming pared 7 bases from V and 0 bases from J, leaving 13 bases between. The CDR3 extends over 15 amino acids. The CDR3 loop is CASTIQGYSNQPQHF. Written as DNA, the CDR3 is TGTGCCAGCACGATTCAGGGGTATAGCAATCAGCCCCAGCATTTT. The complete variable domain, with remaining parts taken from reference TRBV2 and TRBJ1-5, reads EPEVTQTPSHQVTQMGQEVILRCVPISNHLYFYWYRQILGQKVEFLVSFYNNEISEKSEIFDDQFSVERPDGSNFTLKIRSTKLEDSAMYFCASTIQGYSNQPQHFGDGTRLSIL.

Concerning this clone itself: At one end, the junction sequence differs from germline, possibly due to a read error. The chain recombines TRBV6-1 with TRBJ1-5; unclear D gene. CDR3 length: 16 residues. Looked up from germline, CDR1 is MNHNS and CDR2 is SASEGT. CDR3 DNA sequence: TGTGCTAGCAGTGGAGACACTTACCATAGCAATCAGCCCCAGCATTTT. Amino acids: CASSGDTYHSNQPQHF.

The chain uses TRBV6-1 and TRBJ1-5, with TRBD1 as a possible D gene (5 bases). CDR1 is MNHNS and CDR2 is SASEGT in the germline V gene. The V gene lost 7 bases and the J gene lost 4 bases, with 14 bases spanning the gap. CDR3 length: 14 amino acids. Written as DNA, the CDR3 is TGTGCCAGCAACCCACGACAGCCGAATCAGCCCCAGCATTTT. It yields the protein CASNPRQPNQPQHF.

V and J are TRBV5-1 and TRBJ2-7; 12 nucleotides agree with TRBD2. V gave up 5 bases and J gave up 6 bases; unmatched junction bases: 9. The CDR3 totals 15 residues. Germline CDR1 and CDR2: SGHRS and YFSETQ. For the CDR3, the DNA is TGCGCCAGCAGTTTTCTAGCGGGGGGGCCAAGCGAGCAGTACTTC. It yields the protein CASSFLAGGPSEQYF.

V usage is TRBV9 and J usage is TRBJ2-1; unclear D gene. This CDR3 spans 15 amino acids. Trimming removed 4 bases from V and 0 bases from J, with 11 bases in between. From germline, CDR1 is SGDLS and CDR2 YYNGEE. In nucleotides, the CDR3 is TGTGCCAGCAGCCCTCGTCTAAGCTCCTACAATGAGCAGTTCTTC. This sequence encodes CASSPRLSSYNEQFF.

In its sample, this clone was seen a few times. The CDR3 sequence is CASALTGTQPQHF. In DNA form, the CDR3 reads TGTGCCAGCGCACTCACAGGGACCCAGCCCCAGCATTTT. The chain recombines TRBV6-1 with TRBJ1-5, with TRBD1 as a possible D gene (6 bases). The CDR3 is 13 residues long. Germline CDR1 reads MNHNS; CDR2 reads SASEGT. Trimming stripped 8 bases from V and 7 bases from J, with 15 bases between.

The count of this clone is one. The CDR3 sequence is CASSLGGGTRGEKLFF. The CDR3 DNA sequence: TGCGCCAGCAGCCTCGGAGGAGGGACCCGAGGGGAAAAACTGTTTTTT. The chain combines TRBV4-1 with TRBJ1-4; possible D gene TRBD1, 5 bases. Germline V lookup: CDR1 MGHRA, CDR2 YSYEKL. V lost 4 bases to trimming and J lost 8 bases, with 20 bases between them. The CDR3 totals 16 residues.

This chain links TRBV6-1 with TRBJ1-3, with TRBD1 matching over 8 bases. The germline V gene encodes CDR1 MNHNS and CDR2 SASEGT. The junction had 5 bases not matched to a gene; V was cut back by 4 bases and J by 3 bases. This CDR3 has 15 amino acids. The CDR3 loop reads CASSVSGTGGNTIYF. The CDR3, as DNA: TGTGCCAGCAGTGTCTCCGGGACAGGTGGAAACACCATATATTTT.

The V call is TRBV4-1, the J call TRBJ1-4, with TRBD1 matching over 12 bases. CDR1 and CDR2 from the germline V gene are MGHRA and YSYEKL. The CDR3 consists of 17 residues. J gave up 6 bases and V 2 bases, and 7 bases lay outside the gene matches. This CDR3 reads CASSQTGQGAQHEKLFF. For the CDR3, the DNA is TGCGCCAGCAGCCAAACGGGACAGGGGGCGCAACATGAAAAACTGTTTTTT.

The chain is built from TRBV27 and TRBJ2-7; 9 positions agree with TRBD1. The V gene end was trimmed by 3 bases and the J gene end by 4 bases; junction bases not matched to a gene: 7. Germline assignment: CDR1 MNHEY and CDR2 SMNVEV (reference sequence). CDR3 length equals 15 residues. The CDR3 DNA is TGTGCCAGCAGTTTCGTTGGACAGGGGTCTTACGAGCAGTACTTC. The encoded protein is CASSFVGQGSYEQYF.

The chain uses TRBV11-2 and TRBJ1-1, with a tentative D call TRBD1 (6 bases). Trimming pared 5 bases from V and 3 bases from J, leaving 19 bases between. The CDR3 consists of 16 residues. The germline gives CDR1 SGHAT, CDR2 FQNNGV. The CDR3 sequence: CASSPGGGRGDTEAFF. In DNA form, the CDR3 reads TGTGCCAGCAGCCCCGGTGGGGGGAGGGGGGACACTGAAGCTTTCTTT. Based on the CDR3 plus reference TRBV11-2 and TRBJ1-1, the full variable domain is EAGVAQSPRYKIIEKRQSVAFWCNPISGHATLYWYQQILGQGPKLLIQFQNNGVVDDSQLPKDRFSAERLKGVDSTLKIQPAKLEDSAVYLCASSPGGGRGDTEAFFGQGTRLTVV.

The V gene is TRBV5-1, the J gene TRBJ2-7, with 8 bases matching TRBD1. The CDR3 is 13 residues long. Trimming at V came to 4 bases and at J to 6 bases, leaving 6 bases not matched to a gene. The germline CDR1 and CDR2 sequences are SGHRS and YFSETQ. The CDR3 region is CASSGPDRAEQYF. CDR3 coding DNA: TGCGCCAGCAGCGGGCCGGACAGGGCCGAGCAGTACTTC.

V and J are TRBV6-6 and TRBJ1-5; possible D gene TRBD1, 6 bases. The V end was cut by 6 bases, the J end by 3 bases, with 15 bases between. CDR3 size: 15 residues. Germline V gene lookup returns CDR1 MNHNY and CDR2 SVGAGI (reference sequence). CDR3 bases: TGTGCCAGCAGACTCATCCGGGACACCAATCAGCCCCAGCATTTT. Translated: CASRLIRDTNQPQHF.

The V and J genes are TRBV4-2 and TRBJ2-1, with 9 bases identical to TRBD1. J gave up 2 bases and V 0 bases, and 5 bases lay outside the gene matches. The CDR3 totals 17 residues. Germline V gives CDR1 LGHNA, CDR2 YNFKEQ. CDR3 bases: TGTGCCAGCAGCCAAGATTTCGGGACAGGGCCCTACAATGAGCAGTTCTTC. Residues: CASSQDFGTGPYNEQFF.

The chain couples TRBV30 to TRBJ1-1; 12 bases fit TRBD1. Germline-derived CDR1 and CDR2 are GTSNPN and SVGIG (reference sequence). The CDR3 runs to 16 residues. V shed 5 bases, J shed 1 base, and the junction held 8 bases outside the gene matches. CDR3 coding DNA: TGTGCCTGGGGGGGGGACAGGGGGCGAGGGAACACTGAAGCTTTCTTT. Amino acid sequence: CAWGGDRGRGNTEAFF.

The gene calls are TRBV6-1 and TRBJ1-4, with 8 bases matching TRBD1. Germline loops: CDR1 MNHNS, CDR2 SASEGT. The CDR3 consists of 14 residues. Germline trimming cut 1 base from V and 6 bases from J; bases unmatched to any gene: 1. The CDR3 bases are TGTGCCAGCAGTGAAGGGACAGGGTATGAAAAACTGTTTTTT. Translated, it gives CASSEGTGYEKLFF.

This chain connects TRBV7-3 to TRBJ2-7, with D possibly being TRBD1 (6 bases). The CDR3 is 13 residues long. Trimming removed 0 bases at V and 3 bases at J, with 6 bases between. Germline values: CDR1 SGHTA, CDR2 FQGTGA. CDR3 protein: CASSLTDSYEQYF. In DNA form, the CDR3 reads TGTGCCAGCAGCTTAACGGACAGCTACGAGCAGTACTTC.

A remark on this clone: The same CDR3 also results from other DNA sequences found in this sample. Here the CDR3 reads CASSLTSGGADTQYF. DNA for the CDR3: TGCGCCAGCAGCTTGACCAGCGGGGGGGCAGATACGCAGTATTTT. The gene calls are TRBV5-1 and TRBJ2-3; 10 bases are shared with TRBD2. The V gene's germline CDR1 is SGHRS and CDR2 YFSETQ. CDR3 length equals 15 residues. V gave up 1 base and J gave up 4 bases; unmatched junction bases: 3.

This clone appeared a few times. The rearrangement joins TRBV15 to TRBJ1-2; D possibly corresponds to TRBD1 (6 bases). Germline CDR1 and CDR2: LNHNV and YYDKDF (reference sequence). The CDR3 length is 15 residues. Between the trimmed V and J ends, which lost 3 bases and 4 bases, there was a span of 15 bases. CDR3 loop: CATSSNRGQLYGYTF. The CDR3 DNA sequence: TGTGCCACCAGCAGTAACCGCGGACAGCTCTATGGCTACACCTTC. The full variable domain, completed using reference TRBV15 and TRBJ1-2, is DAMVIQNPRYQVTQFGKPVTLSCSQTLNHNVMYWYQQKSSQAPKLLFHYYDKDFNNEADTPDNFQSRRPNTSFCFLDIRSPGLGDTAMYLCATSSNRGQLYGYTFGSGTRLTVV.

This rearrangement joins TRBV18 to TRBJ2-3; TRBD1 agrees at 7 bases. V shed 6 bases, J shed 2 bases, and the junction held 11 bases outside the gene matches. The CDR3 covers 16 residues. Looked up from germline, CDR1 is KGHSH and CDR2 is LQKENI. The chain's CDR3 is CASSPGTEFFTDTQYF. The CDR3 region has the DNA TGTGCCAGCTCCCCCGGGACAGAGTTTTTCACAGATACGCAGTATTTT.

The V and J genes are TRBV9 and TRBJ2-7; D may be TRBD2 (5 bases). V lost 0 bases and J lost 0, with 13 bases in between. Germline assignment: CDR1 SGDLS and CDR2 YYNGEE. The CDR3 has 16 amino acids. The CDR3 region has the DNA TGTGCCAGCAGCGTAGCTACGGGGTCCTCCTCCTACGAGCAGTACTTC. It codes for CASSVATGSSSYEQYF.

This sequence joins TRBV5-1 and TRBJ2-2, with 10 bases fitting TRBD2. The CDR3 consists of 16 residues. V gave up 0 bases and J gave up 1 base; unmatched junction bases: 0. Germline CDR1 is SGHRS and CDR2 is YFSETQ. The CDR3 sequence: CASSLGLAGNTGELFF. The CDR3 DNA sequence: TGCGCCAGCAGCTTGGGACTAGCGGGGAACACCGGGGAGCTGTTTTTT.

The chain links TRBV19 to TRBJ1-5; D gene unclear. Germline CDR1 reads LNHDA; CDR2 reads SQIVND (reference sequence). Trimming removed 2 bases at V and 11 bases at J, with 13 bases between. The CDR3 spans 13 residues. CDR3 sequence (DNA): TGTGCCAGTAGTATAAGGAGGGCCTCGTCCCAGCATTTT. It yields the protein CASSIRRASSQHF.

This chain connects TRBV19 to TRBJ2-7; D possibly corresponds to TRBD2 (5 bases). The CDR3 is made up of 14 amino acids. Trimming shortened V by 0 bases and J by 5 bases, and 11 bases separated the two germline ends. Germline values: CDR1 LNHDA, CDR2 SQIVND (reference sequence). CDR3 protein: CASSIDMGANEQYF. The DNA for the CDR3 is TGTGCCAGTAGTATAGATATGGGAGCCAACGAGCAGTACTTC.

The chain has TRBV5-6 and TRBJ2-5; 7 nucleotides agree with TRBD2. Germline CDR1 and CDR2: SGHDT and YYEEEE. Trimming took 0 bases from V and 0 from J; bases not matched to a gene: 14. The CDR3 runs to 19 residues. CDR3: CASSLEGLQVGRYQETQYF. CDR3 nucleotide sequence: TGTGCCAGCAGCTTGGAGGGACTACAAGTTGGAAGATACCAAGAGACCCAGTACTTC.

The gene calls are TRBV5-1 and TRBJ2-6; TRBD2 matches at 12 bases. The CDR3 contains 18 residues. Trimming took 3 bases from V and 0 from J; bases not matched to a gene: 4. The V gene's germline CDR1 is SGHRS and CDR2 YFSETQ. The CDR3, as DNA: TGCGCCAGCAGCTCAGCTAGCGGGGGGGCCTCTGGGGCCAACGTCCTGACTTTC. This encodes CASSSASGGASGANVLTF. The whole variable domain, remainder taken from reference TRBV5-1 and TRBJ2-6, is KAGVTQTPRYLIKTRGQQVTLSCSPISGHRSVSWYQQTPGQGLQFLFEYFSETQRNKGNFPGRFSGRQFSNSRSEMNVSTLELGDSALYLCASSSASGGASGANVLTFGAGSRLTVL.

This clone showed up just a few times. The V call is TRBV6-1, the J call TRBJ1-4; D gene uncertain. Trimming pared 8 bases from V and 0 bases from J, leaving 10 bases between. CDR1 and CDR2 (germline): MNHNS, SASEGT. The CDR3 is 14 amino acids. The CDR3: CASGPRTTNEKLFF. CDR3 coding DNA: TGTGCCAGCGGTCCCAGAACAACTAATGAAAAACTGTTTTTT.

The V and J genes are TRBV28 and TRBJ1-5, with TRBD1 matching 9 bases. Looked up from germline, CDR1 is MDHEN and CDR2 is SYDVKM. J lost 3 bases, V lost 9 bases, and 12 bases had no gene match. The length of the CDR3 is 16 residues. CDR3 region: CASYRGQGFFNQPQHF. The CDR3 DNA follows: TGTGCCAGTTACCGGGGACAGGGATTTTTCAATCAGCCCCAGCATTTT.

The CDR3 DNA reads TGTGCCAGCAGTTACGTACCCAGGGGTTCCGAGCAGTACTTC. Its protein is CASSYVPRGSEQYF. The gene calls are TRBV6-6 and TRBJ2-7; D may be TRBD1 (6 bases). V lost 2 bases, J lost 6 bases, and 14 bases lay in between. The CDR3 has 14 residues. Germline V gene data show CDR1 as MNHNY and CDR2 as SVGAGI (reference sequence).

The gene calls are TRBV9 and TRBJ1-5; D may be TRBD1 (5 bases). The V end was cut by 4 bases, the J end by 0 bases, with 11 bases between. This CDR3 has 15 amino acids. The germline gives CDR1 SGDLS, CDR2 YYNGEE. CDR3 loop: CASSQGPASNQPQHF. CDR3 nucleotides: TGTGCCAGCAGCCAGGGCCCAGCTAGCAATCAGCCCCAGCATTTT.

The rearrangement joins TRBV9 to TRBJ1-5; weak D call: TRBD1 (6 bases). This CDR3 comprises 16 residues. Germline loops: CDR1 SGDLS, CDR2 YYNGEE. V lost 5 bases and J 6 bases, leaving 21 bases between the germline ends. CDR3 sequence reads: CASRAPPGGSGQPQHF. In nucleotides, the CDR3 is TGTGCCAGCAGAGCCCCACCGGGGGGCTCAGGTCAGCCCCAGCATTTT.

The chain links TRBV5-6 to TRBJ2-2; a weak D match, TRBD2 (5 bases). The germline gives CDR1 SGHDT, CDR2 YYEEEE. V was trimmed by 3 bases and J by 3 bases, leaving 12 bases between them. This CDR3 contains 15 residues. CDR3 in amino acids: CASSSEVLYTGELFF. In DNA, the CDR3 is TGTGCCAGCAGCTCGGAGGTTCTATACACCGGGGAGCTGTTTTTT.